Listed here are 30 T cell receptor beta chains from one sample, sequenced in a study of T cells in Graves' hyperthyroidism and ophthalmopathy. The TCR beta CDR3 regions underwent amplification using RNA transcripts as the source. First-round RT-PCR targeting the TCR CDR3 was performed with the HTBI primer set. MiXCR, run by TCRdb on the multiplex PCR reads, gives a single entry per CDR3 protein. The sample lists 300,000 to 450,000 distinct CDR3 sequences; around a sixth were seen once. The material sequenced was blood. Receptors originate from a young woman with Graves' hyperthyroidism that later progressed to Graves' ophthalmopathy.

V is TRBV5-1 and J is TRBJ1-6, with 8 bases matching TRBD1. Germline CDR1 reads SGHRS; CDR2 reads YFSETQ. V lost 4 bases, J lost 8 bases, and 8 bases stayed unmatched. This CDR3 has 15 residues. For the CDR3, the DNA is TGCGCCAGCAGCCCCGGACAGGGAGGTTATTCACCCCTCCACTTT. Translation: CASSPGQGGYSPLHF.

Notes on this clonotype: One base away lies a much larger clone, so this may be a sequencing read error. The chain employs TRBV12-3 or TRBV12-4 and TRBJ2-1, with D perhaps TRBD2 (7 bases). Trimming stripped 3 bases from V and 6 bases from J, with 9 bases between. This CDR3 is built from 13 residues. As DNA, the CDR3 is TGTGCCAGCAGTTTTGGGGGGGCCAATGAGCAGTTCTTC. Its translation: CASSFGGANEQFF.

In its sample, this clonotype was seen many times. CDR3 in amino acids: CASSDPTGGERTQYF. CDR3 coding DNA: TGTGCCAGCAGCGATCCGACAGGGGGCGAACGGACCCAGTACTTC. The chain has TRBV13 and TRBJ2-5; 10 bases are a match to TRBD1. There are 15 residues in the CDR3. From germline, CDR1 is PRHDT and CDR2 FYEKMQ (reference sequence). V lost 5 bases, J lost 7 bases, and 10 bases stayed unmatched.

This clonotype was counted between two and nine times. The chain has TRBV4-2 and TRBJ2-1; the D is unclear. This CDR3 is 14 amino acids long. The ends were cut back, 4 bases at V and 7 bases at J, with 14 bases in the middle. CDR1 LGHNA and CDR2 YNFKEQ come from the germline V gene. CDR3 DNA sequence: TGTGCCAGCAGCCGAGACACGGGCTCTAATGAGCAGTTCTTC. Amino acids: CASSRDTGSNEQFF.

This clonotype has only a few counts. This sequence joins TRBV4-2 and TRBJ2-1, with D maybe TRBD2 (6 bases). Germline CDR1 is LGHNA and CDR2 is YNFKEQ. The CDR3 consists of 16 residues. V gave up 0 bases and J gave up 3 bases, with 12 bases separating them. The DNA for the CDR3 is TGTGCCAGCAGCCAAGATTGGCGGGATGACTACAATGAGCAGTTCTTC. Translation gives CASSQDWRDDYNEQFF.

The table lists this clonotype with many counts. This chain joins TRBV20-1 and TRBJ2-7; TRBD2 matches at 8 bases. J lost 6 bases, V lost 4 bases, and 11 bases had no gene match. The CDR3 is 14 residues long. Per the germline V gene, CDR1 is DFQATT and CDR2 is SNEGSKA (reference sequence). CDR3 region: CSAKGTGGFPEQYF. CDR3 DNA sequence: TGCAGTGCTAAAGGAACGGGAGGGTTTCCCGAGCAGTACTTC.

The table lists this clonotype with many counts. This rearrangement joins TRBV28 to TRBJ1-2, with 8 bases aligning to TRBD1. The CDR3 is made up of 16 amino acids. With 2 bases clipped from V and 10 bases from J, the junction kept 15 bases outside the gene matches. The germline V gene has CDR1 MDHEN and CDR2 SYDVKM. CDR3 amino acids: CASSLQGSADREVYTF. CDR3 DNA sequence: TGTGCCAGCAGTTTACAGGGGTCGGCGGACAGGGAAGTCTACACCTTC.

This clonotype was observed at least ten times. The chain joins TRBV10-2 to TRBJ2-1; no clear D gene. The CDR3 runs 14 residues. Germline values: CDR1 WSHSY, CDR2 SAAADI. Trimming removed 3 bases at V and 10 bases at J, with 16 bases between. CDR3 coding DNA: TGCGCCAGCAGTGAATATCAGGATCAGTCGGAGCAGTTCTTC. Its protein is CASSEYQDQSEQFF.

The chain joins TRBV20-1 to TRBJ2-3, with 7 bases lining up with TRBD2. CDR3 length: 14 amino acids. Losses at the gene ends were 6 bases for V and 0 bases for J; bases not matched to a gene: 6. Germline V gives CDR1 DFQATT, CDR2 SNEGSKA (reference sequence). CDR3: CSATTSISTDTQYF. Written as DNA, the CDR3 is TGCAGTGCCACGACTAGCATTAGCACAGATACGCAGTATTTT.

Comment on this clonotype: A single base separates this from a much larger clone, so it may be a read error. The V and J genes are TRBV3-1 and TRBJ2-5; D unresolved. The DNA matches TRBJ2-1 better at its end, which makes the J call doubtful. In germline, CDR1 is LGHDT, CDR2 YNNKEL (reference sequence). The CDR3 extends over 14 amino acids. The CDR3 nucleotides read TGTGCCAGCAGCCAAGATTTTGGGTGGAATGACCAGTTCTTC. Translating gives CASSQDFGWNDQFF.

In this sample, this clonotype turned up many times. The rearrangement links TRBV7-2 to TRBJ2-5, with 7 bases that match TRBD2. Germline V gives CDR1 SGHTA, CDR2 FQGNSA. CDR3 length: 13 residues. Germline trimming cut 6 bases from V and 4 bases from J; bases unmatched to any gene: 5. CDR3 bases: TGTGCCAGCAGTATGGGGGGGGTAGAGACCCAGTACTTC. Its protein product is CASSMGGVETQYF.

This clonotype was observed many times. This chain links TRBV9 with TRBJ1-1, with D possibly being TRBD1 (6 bases). Germline CDR1 and CDR2: SGDLS and YYNGEE. This CDR3 is 14 amino acids long. Deletions cut 0 bases from V and 2 bases from J, with 8 bases between. As DNA, the CDR3 is TGTGCCAGCAGCGTAGGACAGGCCAACACTGAAGCTTTCTTT. This gives the protein CASSVGQANTEAFF.

This clonotype was recorded many times. The rearrangement uses TRBV28 and TRBJ2-7, with D perhaps TRBD1 or TRBD2 (5 bases each). The CDR3 runs 16 residues. CDR1 MDHEN and CDR2 SYDVKM come from the germline V gene. Trimming took off 7 bases at V and 2 bases at J, with 21 bases between the two ends. The CDR3 DNA reads as TGTGCCAGCATCACCTCAGGGCGGTGGCGGGCCTACGAGCAGTACTTC. It yields the protein CASITSGRWRAYEQYF.

This clonotype was counted at least ten times. V gene TRBV20-1 combines with J gene TRBJ1-1; D not certain. V was pared by 6 bases and J by 5 bases, with 13 bases between. The CDR3 consists of 12 residues. Germline V CDR1 and CDR2: DFQATT, SNEGSKA (reference sequence). CDR3 in amino acids: CSAAEGGTEAFF. The DNA of the CDR3 is TGCAGTGCAGCGGAGGGTGGAACTGAAGCTTTCTTT.

This clonotype was seen repeatedly, ten times or more. J is TRBJ2-5 and V is TRBV11-2; D may correspond to TRBD1 or TRBD2 (5 bases each). This CDR3 is built from 13 residues. Trimming removed 3 bases at V and 4 bases at J, with 9 bases between. Germline V gene lookup returns CDR1 SGHAT and CDR2 FQNNGV. The CDR3, as DNA: TGTGCCAGCAGCTTTGCAGGGACAGAGACCCAGTACTTC. Translating it yields CASSFAGTETQYF.

This clonotype was counted many times. This sequence joins TRBV12-3 or TRBV12-4 and TRBJ2-7; 7 bases are a match to TRBD1. The CDR3 spans 12 residues. The junction had 1 base not matched to a gene; V was cut back by 7 bases and J by 1 base. The CDR3 nucleotides are TGTGCCAGCAAGGGGGCGTCCTACGAGCAGTACTTC. This translates into CASKGASYEQYF.

This clonotype was counted ten times or more. The genes are TRBV7-2 and TRBJ1-1; 9 bases map to TRBD1. CDR1 is SGHTA and CDR2 is FQGNSA in the germline V gene. CDR3 length: 14 amino acids. The V and J ends lost 5 bases and 5 bases, in that order; junction bases with no gene match: 6. The CDR3, as DNA: TGTGCCAGCAGCCGACAGGGGGGCGGGACTGAAGCTTTCTTT. Translation gives CASSRQGGGTEAFF.

Comments on this clonotype: This sequence may be a read error, since a much larger clone differs from it by one base. The chain has TRBV5-1 and TRBJ2-7, with D perhaps TRBD1 (5 bases). The V gene's germline CDR1 is SGHRS and CDR2 YFSETQ. The CDR3 length is 13 residues. This CDR3 reads CASGLSQGIEQYF. For the CDR3, the DNA is TGCGCCAGCGGCTTGTCCCAGGGCATCGAGCAGTACTTC.

In its sample, this clonotype was seen a few times. The rearrangement uses TRBV24-1 and TRBJ2-7, with 7 positions matching TRBD1. Per the germline V gene, CDR1 is KGHDR and CDR2 is SFDVKD. The trim removed 3 bases at V and 4 bases at J, leaving 8 bases unmatched. The CDR3 is 15 amino acids. The CDR3 DNA is TGTGCCACCAGTGATGCGACAGGGCATGCTTACGAGCAGTACTTC. Residues: CATSDATGHAYEQYF.

The rearrangement links TRBV28 to TRBJ2-6; D call uncertain. The CDR3 length is 17 residues. CDR1 is MDHEN, CDR2 SYDVKM, per germline. Trimming removed 2 bases at V and 0 bases at J, with 11 bases between. The CDR3 loop reads CASSLKSRSSGANVLTF. CDR3 sequence (DNA): TGTGCCAGCAGTTTAAAAAGTCGGAGCTCTGGGGCCAACGTCCTGACTTTC.

In this sample, this clonotype turned up many times. This sequence joins TRBV6-1 and TRBJ1-5, with no clear D. Between the trimmed V and J ends, which lost 3 bases and 3 bases, there was a span of 9 bases. Looked up from germline, CDR1 is MNHNS and CDR2 is SASEGT. This CDR3 has 14 residues. In nucleotides, the CDR3 is TGTGCCAGCAGTGACTCATCCGCCAATCAGCCCCAGCATTTT. This codes for CASSDSSANQPQHF.

This clonotype was counted a few times. V is TRBV28 and J is TRBJ2-1; D is perhaps TRBD2 (6 bases). The CDR3 covers 14 residues. CDR1 and CDR2 from the germline V gene are MDHEN and SYDVKM. V lost 5 bases to trimming and J lost 10 bases, with 18 bases between them. Here the CDR3 DNA reads TGTGCCAGCAGTCATAGCCTTGCGGGACTCGAGCAGTTCTTC. Amino acids: CASSHSLAGLEQFF.

This clonotype was recorded at least ten times. This sequence joins TRBV20-1 and TRBJ2-5; no firm D call. Germline V CDR1 and CDR2: DFQATT, SNEGSKA (reference sequence). V was shortened by 2 bases and J by 2 bases, with 3 bases between the two germline ends. CDR3 length: 11 amino acids. The CDR3 loop reads CSARSQETQYF. The CDR3, as DNA: TGCAGTGCTAGATCACAAGAGACCCAGTACTTC.

The count of this clonotype is one. A clone one base away is much larger, so this may be a read error. V usage is TRBV20-1 and J usage is TRBJ1-6; 12 positions match TRBD1. This CDR3 has 17 amino acids. Germline V gene sequence: CDR1 DFQATT, CDR2 SNEGSKA (reference sequence). The CDR3 sequence is CSARADGTGGSYSPPHF. CDR3 coding DNA: TGCAGTGCTAGAGCGGACGGGACAGGGGGCTCTTATTCACCCCCCCACTTT.

The chain links TRBV28 to TRBJ2-1; the match to TRBD2 covers 8 bases. The CDR3 totals 13 residues. The V segment lost 11 bases and the J segment 7 bases; nucleotides outside the gene matches: 10. Germline assignment: CDR1 MDHEN and CDR2 SYDVKM. This chain's CDR3 is CAGRAGLGNEQFF. In nucleotides, the CDR3 is TGTGCCGGAAGAGCGGGACTAGGGAATGAGCAGTTCTTC.

This clonotype was seen repeatedly, ten times or more. The V gene is TRBV3-1, the J gene TRBJ2-1; no definite D call. This CDR3 spans 14 amino acids. Germline loops: CDR1 LGHDT, CDR2 YNNKEL (reference sequence). Trimming removed 0 bases from V and 6 bases from J, with 9 bases in between. CDR3 residues: CASSQDKRINEQFF. In DNA, the CDR3 is TGTGCCAGCAGCCAAGATAAGCGAATCAATGAGCAGTTCTTC.

This clonotype was detected ten times or more. The genes are TRBV28 and TRBJ2-7; D unclear. V dropped 8 bases and J dropped 3 bases, with 8 bases sitting between them. In germline, CDR1 is MDHEN, CDR2 SYDVKM. The CDR3 runs 11 residues. DNA of the CDR3: TGTGCCAGCTCCATGGACTACGAGCAGTACTTC. It specifies CASSMDYEQYF.

This clonotype was seen at least ten times. CDR3 protein: CASSHLSYEQYF. In nucleotides, the CDR3 is TGTGCCAGCAGCCACCTTTCCTACGAGCAGTACTTC. The chain recombines TRBV3-1 with TRBJ2-7; no firm D call. The CDR3 is 12 amino acids. The germline V and J ends were trimmed by 3 bases and 1 base, with 4 bases remaining between them. The germline V gene has CDR1 LGHDT and CDR2 YNNKEL (reference sequence).

The chain recombines TRBV6-4 with TRBJ1-1; the D is unclear. CDR1 and CDR2 from the germline V gene are MRHNA and SNTAGT. This CDR3 region has 13 residues. Trimming cost V 0 bases and J 8 bases, with 10 bases left between them. The CDR3 region is CASSDSSRREAFF. CDR3 coding DNA: TGTGCCAGCAGTGACTCGAGTCGGAGGGAAGCTTTCTTT.

In the case of this clonotype: One end of the junction does not line up with germline, which may come from a read error. The chain recombines TRBV29-1 with TRBJ2-5, with unresolved D. This CDR3 is 17 amino acids long. Germline CDR1 reads SQVTM; CDR2 reads ANQGSEA. CDR3 residues: CGVDGLVGRKGQETQYF. The CDR3 region has the DNA TGCGGCGTTGACGGTCTGGTTGGGCGTAAGGGACAAGAGACCCAGTACTTC.